Shown below are 25 T cell receptor beta chains from a single sample sequenced in a study of OX40 agonist ivuxolimab in advanced cancers. Sequenced by immunoSEQ multiplex PCR; TCRdb stores in-frame clones only, minus some. Among 50,000 to 65,000 clones listed, roughly 84% were seen once. The source was CD4+ or CD8+ T cells sorted from blood, collected in a trial of the OX40 agonist ivuxolimab. These receptors all stem from an adult with an advanced solid tumor such as melanoma, head and neck, liver or kidney cancer.

The V call is TRBV29-1, the J call TRBJ2-2, with 9 bases fitting TRBD1. The CDR3 is made up of 13 amino acids. V trimming: 7 bases; J trimming: 5 bases; junction bases outside the gene matches: 5. The germline V gene has CDR1 SQVTM and CDR2 ANQGSEA. Written as DNA, the CDR3 is TGCAGCGCCCAGACAGGGGGGACCGGGGAGCTGTTTTTT. Protein product: CSAQTGGTGELFF.

Concerning this clone: The junction departs from germline at one end; a sequencing error may be responsible. The chain joins TRBV4-2 to TRBJ2-1; D possibly corresponds to TRBD1 (5 bases). CDR1 is LGHNA and CDR2 is YNFKEQ in the germline V gene. The CDR3 contains 15 residues. Here the CDR3 DNA reads TGTGCCAGCAGCCAAGTGATCACTTCAGGGAATGAGCAGCTCTTC. Translating it yields CASSQVITSGNEQLF.

V is TRBV7-2 and J is TRBJ1-1; 7 bases agree with TRBD1. Germline values: CDR1 SGHTA, CDR2 FQGNSA. The CDR3 runs to 13 residues. J gave up 7 bases and V 2 bases, and 4 bases lay outside the gene matches. The CDR3 spells CASSLSRTGEAFF. The CDR3 DNA follows: TGTGCCAGCAGCTTAAGCCGGACAGGTGAAGCTTTCTTT.

The chain carries TRBV19 and TRBJ2-6; D is ambiguous. CDR1 and CDR2 (germline): LNHDA, SQIVND (reference sequence). Trimming cost V 5 bases and J 5 bases, with 22 bases left between them. The CDR3 totals 18 residues. In nucleotides, the CDR3 is TGTGCCAGTAGTCCTAACCTGCAAATCACAAAGTGGGCCAACGTCCTGACTTTC. As protein: CASSPNLQITKWANVLTF.

The table lists this clone with a few counts. The genes are TRBV4-1 and TRBJ2-5; D might be TRBD2 (5 bases). The germline V gene encodes CDR1 MGHRA and CDR2 YSYEKL. The V end was cut by 1 base, the J end by 5 bases, with 26 bases between. CDR3 length: 19 amino acids. The CDR3 protein is CASSQVGRGRTATRETQYF. CDR3 in DNA: TGCGCCAGCAGCCAAGTCGGGCGAGGGAGAACAGCTACGCGGGAGACCCAGTACTTC.

The J gene is TRBJ2-1, the V gene TRBV2; 12 nucleotides align to TRBD2. After removal of 4 bases from V and 4 bases from J, the junction contained 2 bases not matched to a gene. The CDR3 runs 15 residues. CDR1 and CDR2 (germline): SNHLY, FYNNEI. The CDR3 DNA reads as TGTGCCAGCAGTGTGGGGACTAGCGGGTACAATGAGCAGTTCTTC. Amino acids: CASSVGTSGYNEQFF.

The V call is TRBV4-1, the J call TRBJ2-5; TRBD2 aligns across 7 bases. Germline assignment: CDR1 MGHRA and CDR2 YSYEKL. The CDR3 runs to 16 residues. V shed 0 bases, J shed 3 bases, and the junction held 7 bases outside the gene matches. CDR3 bases: TGCGCCAGCAGCCAAGAAGCGGGACTCACTGAAGAGACCCAGTACTTC. The encoded protein is CASSQEAGLTEETQYF.

This clone has at least ten counts. The rearrangement links TRBV28 to TRBJ1-5; no firm D call. This CDR3 contains 14 residues. Deletions cut 2 bases from V and 5 bases from J, with 10 bases between. From germline, CDR1 is MDHEN and CDR2 SYDVKM. The CDR3 DNA reads TGTGCCAGCAGTTTAGCGCAGACCTATCAGCCCCAGCATTTT. Its protein product is CASSLAQTYQPQHF.

The chain carries TRBV28 and TRBJ1-2; TRBD1 matches 8 bases. Trimming cost V 10 bases and J 8 bases; bases outside gene matches: 9. The CDR3 spans 12 residues. Germline values: CDR1 MDHEN, CDR2 SYDVKM. Here the CDR3 DNA reads TGTGCCACCTCATCAGGGGGCAGAGGCTACACCTTC. Encoded protein: CATSSGGRGYTF.

V usage is TRBV7-6 and J usage is TRBJ2-2, with D tentatively TRBD1 or TRBD2 (5 bases each). Looked up from germline, CDR1 is SGHVS and CDR2 is FNYEAQ. V lost 5 bases and J 2 bases, leaving 15 bases between the germline ends. This CDR3 is built from 16 residues. The CDR3 region has the DNA TGTGCCAGCAGCCTGGGGCCAGCGGTTAACACCGGGGAGCTGTTTTTT. This sequence encodes CASSLGPAVNTGELFF.

V and J are TRBV2 and TRBJ2-3; 9 bases align to TRBD2. Trimming at V came to 7 bases and at J to 0 bases, leaving 5 bases not matched to a gene. Germline loops: CDR1 SNHLY, CDR2 FYNNEI. The CDR3 has 15 residues. The CDR3 region has the DNA TGTGCCAGCACGTGGGCGGGGGGGAGCACAGATACGCAGTATTTT. As protein: CASTWAGGSTDTQYF. Supplemented by reference TRBV2 and TRBJ2-3, the full variable domain reads EPEVTQTPSHQVTQMGQEVILRCVPISNHLYFYWYRQILGQKVEFLVSFYNNEISEKSEIFDDQFSVERPDGSNFTLKIRSTKLEDSAMYFCASTWAGGSTDTQYFGPGTRLTVL.

This CDR3 is CASSLSGQARQYV. CDR3 sequence (DNA): TGTGCCAGCAGCTTATCCGGACAGGCTCGTCAGTACGTC. This chain uses TRBV7-3 with TRBJ2-7, with TRBD1 matching 7 bases. CDR1 and CDR2 from the germline V gene are SGHTA and FQGTGA. V dropped 2 bases and J dropped 10; count of bases not matched to a gene: 8. The CDR3 contains 13 residues.

The chain combines TRBV9 with TRBJ1-4, with 8 positions matching TRBD1. CDR3 length equals 15 residues. Germline CDR1 SGDLS, CDR2 YYNGEE. V lost 4 bases and J lost 8; bases outside the gene matches: 10. The CDR3 is CASSLRQGLEEKLFF. The CDR3 bases are TGTGCCAGCAGCCTTAGACAGGGGCTAGAGGAAAAACTGTTTTTT.

This chain joins TRBV5-8 and TRBJ2-7, with D possibly TRBD2 on 5 matching bases. The CDR3 contains 13 residues. V lost 2 bases and J lost 7, with 13 bases in between. Germline CDR1 SGHTS, CDR2 YDEGEE. The CDR3 region is CASSFGLVGEQYV. CDR3 bases: TGTGCCAGCAGCTTTGGACTTGTGGGTGAGCAGTACGTC.

The V and J genes are TRBV10-3 and TRBJ2-7, with 10 bases lining up with TRBD1. The CDR3 extends over 17 amino acids. V lost 4 bases to trimming and J lost 0 bases; unmatched junction nucleotides: 9. CDR1 is ENHRY, CDR2 SYGVKD, per germline. The CDR3 nucleotides read TGTGCCATCAGTGCCTCCGGGACAGGGGCAAGCTCCTACGAGCAGTACTTC. It translates to CAISASGTGASSYEQYF.

V and J are TRBV5-1 and TRBJ2-7; D perhaps matches TRBD2 (6 bases). The length of the CDR3 is 16 residues. V lost 1 base and J 2 bases, leaving 16 bases between the germline ends. Germline loops: CDR1 SGHRS, CDR2 YFSETQ. CDR3 sequence (DNA): TGCGCCAGCAGCTTGTCTCCGGGAGTGAGGACCTACGAGCAGTACTTC. This encodes CASSLSPGVRTYEQYF.

J is TRBJ1-2 and V is TRBV7-2; D unresolved. Trimming removed 4 bases from V and 6 bases from J, with 15 bases in between. This CDR3 comprises 14 residues. Germline V gene data show CDR1 as SGHTA and CDR2 as FQGNSA. The CDR3: CASSSLHWVDGYTF. Written as DNA, the CDR3 is TGTGCCAGCAGCTCCCTTCACTGGGTTGATGGCTACACCTTC.

This chain connects TRBV20-1 to TRBJ2-5; no definite D call. V lost 6 bases and J lost 3, with 5 bases in between. The CDR3 length is 10 residues. CDR1 and CDR2 (germline): DFQATT, SNEGSKA (reference sequence). CDR3 DNA: TGCAGTGCCTACGAAGAGACCCAGTACTTC. Its translation: CSAYEETQYF.

The chain employs TRBV19 and TRBJ1-5, with unresolved D. The length of the CDR3 is 15 residues. The V and J ends lost 4 bases and 2 bases respectively, with 12 bases between them. Germline values: CDR1 LNHDA, CDR2 SQIVND (reference sequence). The CDR3: CASSNDNLGNQPQHF. CDR3 nucleotide sequence: TGTGCCAGTAGTAACGACAATTTGGGCAATCAGCCCCAGCATTTT.

V gene TRBV18 combines with J gene TRBJ2-6; 8 nucleotides match TRBD1. The CDR3 spans 17 residues. The V and J ends lost 3 bases and 0 bases, in that order; junction bases with no gene match: 4. CDR1 KGHSH and CDR2 LQKENI come from the germline V gene. This CDR3 is CASSPRTGNSGANVLTF. The CDR3 DNA is TGTGCCAGCTCACCGAGGACAGGGAACTCTGGGGCCAACGTCCTGACTTTC.

The chain recombines TRBV19 with TRBJ1-2; D remains unclear. The CDR3 length is 18 residues. The germline CDR1 and CDR2 sequences are LNHDA and SQIVND (reference sequence). Trimming pared 0 bases from V and 0 bases from J, leaving 17 bases between. The CDR3 nucleotides are TGTGCCAGTAGTATAGATCTCTTGACTGCCAGCACTAACTATGGCTACACCTTC. Translated, it gives CASSIDLLTASTNYGYTF.

The rearrangement joins TRBV7-2 to TRBJ2-4; D unresolved. The germline gives CDR1 SGHTA, CDR2 FQGNSA. Trimming cost V 6 bases and J 0 bases, with 9 bases left between them. CDR3 length: 14 residues. This chain's CDR3 is CASSRELAKNIQYF. CDR3 DNA: TGTGCCAGCAGTAGGGAATTAGCCAAAAACATTCAGTACTTC.

This clone came up once. The CDR3 nucleotides read TGTGCCTGGAGTATACTACCCGACAGGGTCTATGGCTACACCTTC. It encodes CAWSILPDRVYGYTF. The gene calls are TRBV30 and TRBJ1-2; TRBD1 aligns across 7 bases. Germline V gene data show CDR1 as GTSNPN and CDR2 as SVGIG (reference sequence). The CDR3 loop spans 15 amino acids. The J segment lost 4 bases and the V segment lost 2 bases, leaving 10 bases of the junction unmatched. Drawing the rest from reference TRBV30 and TRBJ1-2, the complete variable domain is SQTIHQWPATLVQPVGSPLSLECTVEGTSNPNLYWYRQAAGRGLQLLFYSVGIGQISSEVPQNLSASRPQDRQFILSSKKLLLSDSGFYLCAWSILPDRVYGYTFGSGTRLTVV.

This clone was seen just once. This chain joins TRBV10-2 and TRBJ1-2; perhaps TRBD1 as D (6 bases). Trimming cost V 7 bases and J 1 base, with 7 bases left between them. Per the germline V gene, CDR1 is WSHSY and CDR2 is SAAADI. The CDR3 loop spans 12 amino acids. CDR3 DNA sequence: TGCGCCAGCAAACAGGGTAACTATGGCTACACCTTC. Encoded protein: CASKQGNYGYTF.

The CDR3 coding sequence is TGTGCCAGCAGCGTTAGGATAGCCTCCATGGATACGCAGTATTTT. It specifies CASSVRIASMDTQYF. This chain uses TRBV9 with TRBJ2-3; D is uncertain. V was shortened by 2 bases and J by 6 bases, with 16 bases between the two germline ends. The length of the CDR3 is 15 residues. Germline V gene data show CDR1 as SGDLS and CDR2 as YYNGEE.